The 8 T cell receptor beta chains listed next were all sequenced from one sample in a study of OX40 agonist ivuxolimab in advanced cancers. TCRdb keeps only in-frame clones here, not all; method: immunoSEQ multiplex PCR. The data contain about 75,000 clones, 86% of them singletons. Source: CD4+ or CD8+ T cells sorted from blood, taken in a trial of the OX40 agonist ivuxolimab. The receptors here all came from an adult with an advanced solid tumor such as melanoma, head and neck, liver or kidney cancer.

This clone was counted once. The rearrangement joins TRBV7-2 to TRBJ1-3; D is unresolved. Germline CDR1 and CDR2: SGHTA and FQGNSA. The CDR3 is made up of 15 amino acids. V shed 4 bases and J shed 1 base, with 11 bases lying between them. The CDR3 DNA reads TGTGCCAGCAGCTCCCGGACGGGATCTGGAAACACCATATATTTT. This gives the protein CASSSRTGSGNTIYF.

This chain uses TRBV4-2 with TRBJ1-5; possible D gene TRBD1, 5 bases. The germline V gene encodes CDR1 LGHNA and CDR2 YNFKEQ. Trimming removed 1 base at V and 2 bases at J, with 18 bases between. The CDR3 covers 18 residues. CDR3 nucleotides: TGTGCCAGCAGCCAAGCGGGCGTGGGGGAGGTTGGCAATCAGCCCCAGCATTTT. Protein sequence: CASSQAGVGEVGNQPQHF.

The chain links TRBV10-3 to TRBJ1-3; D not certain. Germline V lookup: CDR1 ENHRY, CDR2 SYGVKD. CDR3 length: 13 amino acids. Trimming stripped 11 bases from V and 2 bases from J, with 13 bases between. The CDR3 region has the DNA TGTGCCTACTCGGGAACGACTGGAAACACCATATATTTT. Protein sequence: CAYSGTTGNTIYF.

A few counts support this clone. In DNA, the CDR3 is TGTGCCAGCAGCGTAGGAGGGTATGATTCACCCCTCCACTTT. It translates to CASSVGGYDSPLHF. This rearrangement joins TRBV9 to TRBJ1-6, with unresolved D. There are 14 residues in the CDR3. The V and J ends lost 0 bases and 8 bases respectively, with 9 bases between them. The germline V gene has CDR1 SGDLS and CDR2 YYNGEE.

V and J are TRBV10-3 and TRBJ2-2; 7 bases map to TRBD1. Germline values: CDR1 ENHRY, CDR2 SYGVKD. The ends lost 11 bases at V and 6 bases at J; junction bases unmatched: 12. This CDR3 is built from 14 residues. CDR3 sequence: CALGRGQGAGELFF. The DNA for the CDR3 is TGTGCCCTAGGAAGGGGGCAGGGCGCCGGGGAGCTGTTTTTT.

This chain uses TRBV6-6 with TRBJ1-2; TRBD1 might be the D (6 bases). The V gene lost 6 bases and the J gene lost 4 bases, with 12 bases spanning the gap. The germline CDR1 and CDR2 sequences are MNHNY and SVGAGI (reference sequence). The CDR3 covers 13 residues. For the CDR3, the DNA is TGTGCCAGCAGCCAAGGACAGTTCTATGGCTACACCTTC. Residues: CASSQGQFYGYTF.

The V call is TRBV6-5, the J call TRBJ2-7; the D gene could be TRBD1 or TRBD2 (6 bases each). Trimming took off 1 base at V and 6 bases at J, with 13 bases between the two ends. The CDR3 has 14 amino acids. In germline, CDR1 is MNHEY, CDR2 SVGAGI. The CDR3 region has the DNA TGTGCCAGCAGTTACTTAACAGGGAGGCGCGAGCAGTACTTC. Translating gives CASSYLTGRREQYF.

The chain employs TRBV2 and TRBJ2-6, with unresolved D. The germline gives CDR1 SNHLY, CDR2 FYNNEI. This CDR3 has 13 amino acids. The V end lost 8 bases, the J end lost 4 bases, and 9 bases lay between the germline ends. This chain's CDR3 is CASGVGGANVLTF. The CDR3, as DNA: TGTGCCAGCGGGGTAGGAGGGGCCAACGTCCTGACTTTC.